This TCR beta chain was recovered during a study of cytomegalovirus exposure and HLA in healthy donors. Study-level points and caveats: The study had only CMV serostatus as immune exposure information. Cytomegalovirus-associated TCR beta chains were listed, numbering 164. Later analysis placed DRB1 highest and HLA-C lowest in TCR association rates, which differed by HLA locus.

Remarks on this clone: Antigen: not known.

The PCR was carried out with 60 Vbeta primers and 13 Jbeta primers. Authors' methods: Tens of millions of unique TCR beta chains, 9 million to 11 million shared, were counted in a later analysis. TCRdb's copy holds only in-frame clones and misses some; the assay was immunoSEQ multiplex PCR. D and trimming come from the DNA, and the V and J calls and clone size come from that table. In the table there are under 200,000 clones, around 80% of which are singletons. Germline V gives CDR1 SGHVS, CDR2 FQNEAQ. CDR3 length: 17 residues. V lost 3 bases and J lost 3; bases outside the gene matches: 12. The chain joins TRBV7-8 to TRBJ2-7; 9 positions match TRBD2. The TCR sequence derives from a man aged 18 to 30 in good health and CMV-seronegative. Sequenced: PBMCs. The CDR3 region has the DNA TGTGCCAGCAGCTTGGGGACAGCTTGGACTAGCGACTACGAGCAGTACTTC. As protein: CASSLGTAWTSDYEQYF.